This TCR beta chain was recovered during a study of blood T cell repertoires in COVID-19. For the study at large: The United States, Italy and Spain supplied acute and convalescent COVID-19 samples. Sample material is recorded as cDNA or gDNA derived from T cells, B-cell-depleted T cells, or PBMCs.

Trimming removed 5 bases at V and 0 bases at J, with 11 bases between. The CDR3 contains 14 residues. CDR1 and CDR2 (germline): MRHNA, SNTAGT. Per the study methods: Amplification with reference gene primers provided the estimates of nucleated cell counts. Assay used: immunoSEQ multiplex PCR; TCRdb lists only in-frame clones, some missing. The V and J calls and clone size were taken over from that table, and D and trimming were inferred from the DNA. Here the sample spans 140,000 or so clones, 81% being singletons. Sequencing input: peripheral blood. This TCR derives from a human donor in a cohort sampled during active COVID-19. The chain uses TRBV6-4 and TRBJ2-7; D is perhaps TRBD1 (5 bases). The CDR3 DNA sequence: TGTGCCAGCAGTCCCGGCAGGGCCTCCTACGAGCAGTACTTC. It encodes CASSPGRASYEQYF.